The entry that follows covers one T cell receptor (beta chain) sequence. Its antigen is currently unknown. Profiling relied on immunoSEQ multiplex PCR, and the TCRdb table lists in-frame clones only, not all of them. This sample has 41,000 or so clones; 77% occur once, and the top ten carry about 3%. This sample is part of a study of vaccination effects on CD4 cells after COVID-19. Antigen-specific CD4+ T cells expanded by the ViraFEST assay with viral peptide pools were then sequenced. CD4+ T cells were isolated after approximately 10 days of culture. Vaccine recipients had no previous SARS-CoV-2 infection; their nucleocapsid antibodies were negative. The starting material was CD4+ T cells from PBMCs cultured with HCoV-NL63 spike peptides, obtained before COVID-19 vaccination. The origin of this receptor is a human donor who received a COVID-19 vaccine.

Here the CDR3 DNA reads TGTGCCAGCAGTTTTGCTAATTCACCCCTCCACTTT. Translating gives CASSFANSPLHF. The V call is TRBV12-3 or TRBV12-4, the J call TRBJ1-6; D is uncertain. This CDR3 has 12 residues. The V end was cut by 3 bases, the J end by 6 bases, with 3 bases between.